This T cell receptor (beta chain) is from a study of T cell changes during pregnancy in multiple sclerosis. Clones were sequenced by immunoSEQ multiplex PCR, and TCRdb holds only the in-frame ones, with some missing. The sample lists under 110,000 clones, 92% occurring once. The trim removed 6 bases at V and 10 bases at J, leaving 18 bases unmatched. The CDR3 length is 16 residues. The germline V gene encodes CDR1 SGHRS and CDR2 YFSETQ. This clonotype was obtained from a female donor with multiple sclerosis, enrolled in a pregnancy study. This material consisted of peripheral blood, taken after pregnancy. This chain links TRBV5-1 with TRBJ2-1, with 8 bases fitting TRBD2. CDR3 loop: CASKSSGGSGSGEQFF. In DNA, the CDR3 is TGCGCCAGCAAGTCCTCGGGAGGGAGCGGGTCAGGGGAGCAGTTCTTC.